The count of the clone carrying this T cell receptor (beta chain) is one. As originally analysed: For nucleated cells, counts were estimated from reference gene primer amplification. Assay used: immunoSEQ multiplex PCR; TCRdb lists only in-frame clones, some missing. The V and J calls and clone size were taken over from that table, and D and trimming were inferred from the DNA. In the table there are some 110,000 clones, around 79% of which are singletons. This sample was taken from a study of blood T cell repertoires in COVID-19. Study-wide background: The analysed material was cDNA or gDNA that came from T cells, B-cell-depleted T cells, or PBMCs.

From germline, CDR1 is LNHDA and CDR2 SQIVND (reference sequence). The V end was cut by 5 bases, the J end by 4 bases, with 17 bases between. CDR3 size: 15 residues. The sequencing sample was made of peripheral blood. The sequence derives from a man aged 45-60 years with acute or convalescent COVID-19. This chain links TRBV19 with TRBJ2-5; D possibly corresponds to TRBD2 (7 bases). The CDR3 region is CASSAGTRGGETQYF. CDR3 coding DNA: TGTGCCAGTAGTGCCGGGACGAGGGGGGGAGAGACCCAGTACTTC. The whole variable domain, remainder taken from reference TRBV19 and TRBJ2-5, is DGGITQSPKYLFRKEGQNVTLSCEQNLNHDAMYWYRQDPGQGLRLIYYSQIVNDFQKGDIAEGYSVSREKKESFPLTVTSAQKNPTAFYLCASSAGTRGGETQYFGPGTRLLVL.